What follows describes a single T cell receptor beta chain. Use of 60 Vbeta and 13 Jbeta primers characterized the PCR. TCRdb keeps only in-frame clones here, not all; method: immunoSEQ multiplex PCR. Here the sample spans 200,000 to 250,000 clones, approximately 80% being singletons. These data belong to a study of cytomegalovirus exposure and HLA in healthy donors. Sequenced: PBMCs. This TCR came from a male donor in good health and CMV-seronegative.

The CDR3 bases are TGTGCCACCACCCGGGGGGCAGGAATAATATACAATGAGCAGTTCTTC. Amino acid sequence: CATTRGAGIIYNEQFF. V gene TRBV25-1 combines with J gene TRBJ2-1; maybe TRBD2 (7 bases). V gave up 10 bases and J gave up 4 bases, with 23 bases separating them. The length of the CDR3 is 16 residues. The germline CDR1 and CDR2 sequences are MGHDK and SYGVNS.